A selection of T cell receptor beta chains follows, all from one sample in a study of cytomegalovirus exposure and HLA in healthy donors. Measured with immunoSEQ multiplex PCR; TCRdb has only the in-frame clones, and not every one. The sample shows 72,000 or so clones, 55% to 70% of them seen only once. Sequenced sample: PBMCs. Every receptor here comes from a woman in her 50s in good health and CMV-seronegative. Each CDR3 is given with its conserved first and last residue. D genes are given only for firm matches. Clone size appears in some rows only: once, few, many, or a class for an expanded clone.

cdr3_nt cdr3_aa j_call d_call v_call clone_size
TGTGCCAGCAGCTTGGCGACATACAGGGGGCCAAGCGGCTATGGCTACACCTTC CASSLATYRGPSGYGYTF TRBJ1-2 TRBD1 TRBV5-6 few
TGTGCCAGCAGCCCTCCCCCGGACAGGGGGCATGAAAAACTGTTTTTT CASSPPPDRGHEKLFF TRBJ1-4 TRBD1 TRBV9 -
TGCGCCAGCAGCTTGTTTCCGGGGGAGGACGAGCAGTACTTC CASSLFPGEDEQYF TRBJ2-7 - TRBV5-1 -
TGTGCCAGCAGGGGACTTGAGAGCTCCTACAATGAGCAGTTCTTC CASRGLESSYNEQFF TRBJ2-1 - TRBV27 -
TGTGCCACCTCGCCCAGGGGCCACGAGCAGTACTTC CATSPRGHEQYF TRBJ2-7 - TRBV11-3 -
TGTGCTAGTGGCCCGAGGGACAGTTTCTGGAATGAGCAGTTCTTC CASGPRDSFWNEQFF TRBJ2-1 TRBD1 TRBV12-5 -
TGTGCCACCAGCCCAGGACTGATCAACACTGAAGCTTTCTTT CATSPGLINTEAFF TRBJ1-1 - TRBV15 -
TGCGCCAGCAGTCAGCCCCCTCTGTCCGGGAATAGCAATCAGCCCCAGCATTTT CASSQPPLSGNSNQPQHF TRBJ1-5 - TRBV23-1 -
TGTGCCAGCAGTCAAACAGGGGGTCAAAGCCATCAGCATTTT CASSQTGGQSHQHF TRBJ1-5 TRBD1 TRBV2 once
TGTGCCACCGAGACAGGGGGCTTGCCTGGGGCCAACGTCCTGACTTTC CATETGGLPGANVLTF TRBJ2-6 TRBD1 TRBV28 -
TGTGCGGGAGGGGAAGGAGTTCCCTATGGCTACACCTTC CAGGEGVPYGYTF TRBJ1-2 - TRBV6-6 -
TGTGCCAGCAGTACCAGGACAGGGAAATCGTACGAGCAGTACTTC CASSTRTGKSYEQYF TRBJ2-7 TRBD1 TRBV28 -
TGTGCCAGCAGTTCGACAGGGCTGGGAGATCAGCCCCAGCATTTT CASSSTGLGDQPQHF TRBJ1-5 TRBD1 TRBV6-5 -
TGCGCCAGCAGCCCCCCCTTAGCGGGAGTTGCAGATACGCAGTATTTT CASSPPLAGVADTQYF TRBJ2-3 TRBD2 TRBV5-1 -
TGTGCCAGCACCGGATTTGGGACAGCTAACTATGGCTACACCTTC CASTGFGTANYGYTF TRBJ1-2 TRBD1 TRBV6-5 few
TGTGCCAGCAGTAAAACAGGTCTTAATTCACCCCTCCACTTT CASSKTGLNSPLHF TRBJ1-6 - TRBV25-1 -
TGTGCCAGCAGCTTGGATGGGACAAACGATGAAAAACTGTTTTTT CASSLDGTNDEKLFF TRBJ1-4 - TRBV5-4 -
TGTGCCAGCAGCCTCGGACTAGCGGGGGGTTGGGAGCAGTACTTC CASSLGLAGGWEQYF TRBJ2-7 TRBD2 TRBV5-8 once
TGTGCCAGCAGTGAAATCAGGGGCAATCAGCCCCAGCATTTT CASSEIRGNQPQHF TRBJ1-5 - TRBV2 few
TGTGCCAGCAGCCTCCCTTACAGGGGGCTATTAGCCAAAAACATTCAGTACTTC CASSLPYRGLLAKNIQYF TRBJ2-4 TRBD1 TRBV28 -
TGTGCCAGCAGCTCCCCCCCTAGCGGGAGGGCCTCAGATACGCAGTATTTT CASSSPPSGRASDTQYF TRBJ2-3 TRBD2 TRBV7-9 -
TGTGCCATCAGTGAAAGCCTCTTGGGCCGCCCGGGCTACACCTTC CAISESLLGRPGYTF TRBJ1-2 - TRBV10-3 -
TGTGCCAGCAGTTTGGGACAGGGGACTCAGCCCCAGCATTTT CASSLGQGTQPQHF TRBJ1-5 TRBD1 TRBV28 -
TGTGCCAGCAGCCCGGACGGCGGGTCCTTCTCCTACGAGCAGTACTTC CASSPDGGSFSYEQYF TRBJ2-7 - TRBV5-4 -
TGTGCCACCAGCAGAGATAGGGCAGGGTTTCAGCAGTTCTTC CATSRDRAGFQQFF TRBJ2-1 - TRBV15 few
TGCGCCAGCAGCTCGACAGGGCAAGATCAGCCCCAGCATTTT CASSSTGQDQPQHF TRBJ1-5 TRBD1 TRBV5-1 -
TGCGCCAGCAGTCTAGGCTCCTACGAGCAGTACTTC CASSLGSYEQYF TRBJ2-7 - TRBV10-1 -
TGCGCCAGCAGCCAAGAGTGGGCAGAAGAGACCCAGTACTTC CASSQEWAEETQYF TRBJ2-5 - TRBV4-3 few
TGTGCCAGCAGCTTCAAGGGGTCGGGAAACATTCAGTACTTC CASSFKGSGNIQYF TRBJ2-4 - TRBV5-6 -
TGTGCCAGCAGTTACGAGGTACAGGGAGTGAACACTGAAGCTTTCTTT CASSYEVQGVNTEAFF TRBJ1-1 - TRBV6-5 few
TGTGCCAGCGGTGACCGGGGGACAGATACGCAGTATTTT CASGDRGTDTQYF TRBJ2-3 - TRBV6-5 -
TGTGCCAGCAGTTACGGACTATCGAACACTGAAGCTTTCTTT CASSYGLSNTEAFF TRBJ1-1 - TRBV6-6 -
TGTGCCAGAAGCTTGGACGCCAGGGTAGGTGGCTACACCTTC CARSLDARVGGYTF TRBJ1-2 - TRBV5-3 once
TGTGCCAGCAGCAGGGGACAGGGGAGGAATGAGCAGTTCTTC CASSRGQGRNEQFF TRBJ2-1 TRBD1 TRBV5-6 few
TGTGCCAGCAGCAGGGGGGGACTGGGCACTGAAGCTTTCTTT CASSRGGLGTEAFF TRBJ1-1 - TRBV7-3 -
TGTGCCTGGAGTGTGGAAACTACCCAGCCCCAGCATTTT CAWSVETTQPQHF TRBJ1-5 - TRBV30 few
TGTGCCAGCAGTCCACACGGTGGGACAGGGGGCTCCGAGCAGTACTTC CASSPHGGTGGSEQYF TRBJ2-7 TRBD1 TRBV28 -
TGTGCCAGCAGCTTCAACATGAACACTGAAGCTTTCTTT CASSFNMNTEAFF TRBJ1-1 - TRBV28 -
TGTGCCAGCAGCTTAGTTAGCGGGAGAGGGTACTACAATGAGCAGTTCTTC CASSLVSGRGYYNEQFF TRBJ2-1 TRBD2 TRBV7-2 -
TGTGCCAGCAGCTCAGGAAGTGTGGGCGGGAGTGTTGCAGATACGCAGTATTTT CASSSGSVGGSVADTQYF TRBJ2-3 TRBD2 TRBV7-2 -
TGTGCCAGCCTTCCTTGGGGGCACAGGGGGACGCCAACTAATGAAAAACTGTTTTTT CASLPWGHRGTPTNEKLFF TRBJ1-4 TRBD1 TRBV28 -
TGTGCCAGCAGCGTAACAATGGCCGCAAGCTCCTACAATGAGCAGTTCTTC CASSVTMAASSYNEQFF TRBJ2-1 - TRBV9 -
TGTGCCAGCAGACAGACGGTTTACGAGCAGTACTTC CASRQTVYEQYF TRBJ2-7 - TRBV28 -
TGTGCCACCCCTAGCGGTACCTACAATGAGCAGTTCTTC CATPSGTYNEQFF TRBJ2-1 TRBD2 TRBV7-9 few
TGTGCCAGCAGCTCCAACAGGGGACTAGGGATGTACGTGCAGTACTTC CASSSNRGLGMYVQYF TRBJ2-7 - TRBV11-2 few
TGTGCCAGCAGCCCCGGGACAGGGGGTAGGGAACTGTTTTTT CASSPGTGGRELFF TRBJ1-4 TRBD1 TRBV2 few
TGTGCCACTCGACAGGTGCACAATCAGCCCCAGCATTTT CATRQVHNQPQHF TRBJ1-5 - TRBV19 -
TGTGCCAGCAGCGTAGAAAGGGAGGGTAACACCGGGGAGCTGTTTTTT CASSVEREGNTGELFF TRBJ2-2 TRBD2 TRBV9 -
TGTGCCAGCAGCGAGGGACAGGGGTTTAACTATGGCTACACCTTC CASSEGQGFNYGYTF TRBJ1-2 TRBD1 TRBV5-4 -
TGTGCCAGCAGCCTAGGACAGGGCTATGGCTACACCTTC CASSLGQGYGYTF TRBJ1-2 TRBD1 TRBV27 -